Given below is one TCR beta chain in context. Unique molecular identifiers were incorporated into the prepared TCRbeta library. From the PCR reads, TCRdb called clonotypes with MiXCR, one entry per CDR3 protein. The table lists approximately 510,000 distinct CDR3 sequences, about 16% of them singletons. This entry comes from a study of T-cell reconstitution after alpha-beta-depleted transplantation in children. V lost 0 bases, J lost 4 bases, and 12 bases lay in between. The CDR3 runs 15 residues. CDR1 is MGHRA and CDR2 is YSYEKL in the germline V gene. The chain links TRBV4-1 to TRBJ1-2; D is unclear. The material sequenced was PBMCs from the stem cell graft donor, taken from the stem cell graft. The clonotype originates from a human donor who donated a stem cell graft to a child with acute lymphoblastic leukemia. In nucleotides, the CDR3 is TGCGCCAGCAGCCAAGAAGGTTACAGAGGCTATGGCTACACCTTC. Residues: CASSQEGYRGYGYTF.